A single sample gave rise to the 32 T cell receptor beta chains below, sequenced in a study of TIL therapy for anti-PD-1-resistant metastatic lung cancer. Time point reported: pre-treatment sample, taken before nivolumab and TIL therapy. The libraries were made with immunoSEQ v3. Sequencing used immunoSEQ multiplex PCR; TCRdb keeps in-frame clones, though not all of them. The table shows some 32,000 clones, with 74% occurring only once. The starting material was blood, obtained at baseline. The receptors come from a woman aged 30-85 years with non-small cell lung cancer.

V usage is TRBV29-1 and J usage is TRBJ2-3; 8 nucleotides match TRBD2. Germline lookup yields CDR1 SQVTM and CDR2 ANQGSEA. The V segment lost 6 bases and the J segment 3 bases; nucleotides outside the gene matches: 8. This CDR3 spans 14 amino acids. DNA of the CDR3: TGCAGCGTATCCCCGGGACTAGGGACAGATACGCAGTATTTT. It yields the protein CSVSPGLGTDTQYF.

This clone was detected only once. V and J are TRBV5-1 and TRBJ1-2, with 7 bases that match TRBD1. With 3 bases clipped from V and 3 bases from J, the junction kept 2 bases outside the gene matches. Germline values: CDR1 SGHRS, CDR2 YFSETQ. The CDR3 totals 13 residues. The DNA of the CDR3 is TGCGCCAGCAGCTCCGACAGGGACTATGGCTACACCTTC. This translates into CASSSDRDYGYTF.

The sample holds one count of this clone. The chain combines TRBV11-3 with TRBJ2-2; D is uncertain. Germline values: CDR1 SGHNT, CDR2 YENEEA. The CDR3 is made up of 15 amino acids. V dropped 1 base and J dropped 0 bases, with 6 bases sitting between them. The CDR3 DNA follows: TGTGCCAGCAGCTTAGGCCAGCCGAACACCGGGGAGCTGTTTTTT. Its protein is CASSLGQPNTGELFF.

The chain uses TRBV11-3 and TRBJ2-1, with D perhaps matching TRBD2 (7 bases). CDR1 and CDR2 from the germline V gene are SGHNT and YENEEA. V dropped 5 bases and J dropped 8 bases, with 16 bases sitting between them. CDR3 size: 14 residues. In nucleotides, the CDR3 is TGTGCCAGCAGCCCCGTCTCGGGGGGCCATGAGCAGTTCTTC. It encodes CASSPVSGGHEQFF.

The V and J genes are TRBV11-2 and TRBJ2-1; D remains ambiguous. The length of the CDR3 is 16 residues. V lost 1 base and J lost 7, with 17 bases in between. Looked up from germline, CDR1 is SGHAT and CDR2 is FQNNGV. The CDR3 is CASSLGPAEIGNEQFF. For the CDR3, the DNA is TGTGCCAGCAGCTTAGGTCCAGCAGAAATCGGGAATGAGCAGTTCTTC.

The chain couples TRBV30 to TRBJ1-2; D unclear. CDR1 is GTSNPN and CDR2 is SVGIG in the germline V gene (reference sequence). The CDR3 length is 15 residues. Trimming cost V 0 bases and J 5 bases, with 16 bases left between them. The CDR3 is CAWSVNPARLYGYTF. The CDR3, as DNA: TGTGCCTGGAGTGTAAACCCAGCAAGGTTATATGGCTACACCTTC.

The rearrangement links TRBV5-6 to TRBJ2-1, with 11 positions matching TRBD2. The junction had 7 bases not matched to a gene; V was cut back by 0 bases and J by 5 bases. The CDR3 totals 17 residues. Germline CDR1 SGHDT, CDR2 YYEEEE. CDR3 sequence (DNA): TGTGCCAGCAGCTTGGGGGGGCTAGCGGGAGGCCACAATGAGCAGTTCTTC. Amino acids: CASSLGGLAGGHNEQFF. Together with reference TRBV5-6 and TRBJ2-1, the CDR3 gives the full variable domain: DAGVTQSPTHLIKTRGQQVTLRCSPKSGHDTVSWYQQALGQGPQFIFQYYEEEERQRGNFPDRFSGHQFPNYSSELNVNALLLGDSALYLCASSLGGLAGGHNEQFFGPGTRLTVL.

V and J are TRBV28 and TRBJ2-7; D tentatively reads TRBD1 or TRBD2 (5 bases each). V dropped 5 bases and J dropped 0 bases, with 14 bases sitting between them. CDR3 length: 15 residues. Germline V CDR1 and CDR2: MDHEN, SYDVKM. The CDR3 DNA reads as TGTGCCAGCAGTCCTCCGGGACCCCCCTCCTACGAGCAGTACTTC. Translation gives CASSPPGPPSYEQYF.

V is TRBV21-1 and J is TRBJ2-5. TRBV21-1 is annotated as a pseudogene. This CDR3 has 10 residues. The CDR3 loop is CASGRGTQYF. CDR3 nucleotides: TGTGCCAGCGGCAGGGGGACCCAGTACTTC.

The chain has TRBV5-1 and TRBJ2-7; D is perhaps TRBD2 (6 bases). Germline V lookup: CDR1 SGHRS, CDR2 YFSETQ. The CDR3 sequence is 14 residues long. Trimming removed 1 base from V and 6 bases from J, with 14 bases in between. The chain's CDR3 is CASSLSRELSEQYF. The CDR3 bases are TGCGCCAGCAGCTTGAGTCGGGAGCTAAGCGAGCAGTACTTC.

The chain links TRBV5-4 to TRBJ2-7; TRBD2 aligns across 8 bases. Germline V gene sequence: CDR1 SGHNT, CDR2 YYREEE (reference sequence). The junction had 7 bases not matched to a gene; V was cut back by 5 bases and J by 6 bases. There are 13 residues in the CDR3. The CDR3 sequence is CASSTGTRSEQYF. The DNA for the CDR3 is TGTGCCAGCAGTACCGGGACTAGAAGCGAGCAGTACTTC.

The rearrangement links TRBV19 to TRBJ2-7, with 7 bases identical to TRBD2. V lost 0 bases to trimming and J lost 4 bases; unmatched junction nucleotides: 6. Germline assignment: CDR1 LNHDA and CDR2 SQIVND (reference sequence). This CDR3 region has 15 residues. The CDR3 region is CASSIDRREIYEQYF. CDR3 bases: TGTGCCAGTAGTATAGATCGGCGGGAGATTTACGAGCAGTACTTC.

This clone was counted a few times. This chain connects TRBV10-3 to TRBJ1-2, with D possibly TRBD1 on 5 matching bases. The germline gives CDR1 ENHRY, CDR2 SYGVKD. Between the trimmed V and J ends, which lost 4 bases and 1 base, there was a span of 19 bases. The CDR3 sequence is 17 residues long. CDR3 coding DNA: TGTGCCATCAGTGGGACATGGAGACAGCTTCTTAACTATGGCTACACCTTC. It encodes CAISGTWRQLLNYGYTF.

The genes are TRBV5-1 and TRBJ2-2, with 7 bases matching TRBD2. V shed 6 bases and J 4 bases; nucleotides not matched to a gene: 6. The CDR3 covers 14 residues. Germline loops: CDR1 SGHRS, CDR2 YFSETQ. The CDR3 reads CASNREASTGELFF. CDR3 DNA sequence: TGCGCCAGCAATCGGGAGGCGAGCACCGGGGAGCTGTTTTTT.

This chain joins TRBV10-3 and TRBJ1-3, with 8 bases lining up with TRBD1. V was pared by 6 bases and J by 4 bases, with 5 bases of the junction left unmatched. Germline CDR1 ENHRY, CDR2 SYGVKD. The CDR3 totals 14 residues. CDR3 nucleotides: TGTGCCATCAGACCACAGGGGGGCGGAAACACCATATATTTT. It is translated as CAIRPQGGGNTIYF.

The chain joins TRBV2 to TRBJ2-1, with unresolved D. The V gene lost 0 bases and the J gene lost 7 bases, with 7 bases spanning the gap. CDR3 length: 13 amino acids. Germline CDR1 is SNHLY and CDR2 is FYNNEI. The CDR3 DNA reads as TGTGCCAGCAGTGAAGCTCCCTTAAATGAGCAGTTCTTC. It translates to CASSEAPLNEQFF.

CDR3 region: CASSDGLAPIEVTDTQYF. The CDR3 DNA sequence: TGTGCCAGCAGTGATGGACTAGCGCCTATTGAGGTTACAGATACGCAGTATTTT. The rearrangement joins TRBV2 to TRBJ2-3; TRBD2 matches 9 bases. The J segment lost 3 bases and the V segment lost 3 bases, leaving 13 bases of the junction unmatched. This CDR3 spans 18 amino acids. Germline CDR1 and CDR2: SNHLY and FYNNEI.

This clone was seen only once. The CDR3 bases are TGCGCCAGCAGCACTAGGACTAGCGGGGGGATCGACACCCAGTACTTC. Its translation: CASSTRTSGGIDTQYF. V is TRBV5-1 and J is TRBJ2-5; 14 bases are shared with TRBD2. Per the germline V gene, CDR1 is SGHRS and CDR2 is YFSETQ. V lost 4 bases to trimming and J lost 8 bases; unmatched junction nucleotides: 10. The CDR3 loop spans 16 amino acids.

The CDR3 loop reads CASSLEGAFSYNEQFF. The CDR3 DNA follows: TGCGCCAGCAGCTTGGAAGGAGCGTTCTCCTACAATGAGCAGTTCTTC. V is TRBV5-1 and J is TRBJ2-1; D unresolved. V was clipped by 0 bases and J by 0 bases, with 10 bases between them. The CDR3 spans 16 residues. CDR1 and CDR2 from the germline V gene are SGHRS and YFSETQ.

The chain has TRBV7-6 and TRBJ2-7, with D possibly being TRBD2 (7 bases). Germline CDR1 reads SGHVS; CDR2 reads FNYEAQ. The CDR3 has 14 residues. V was cut by 1 base and J by 7 bases, with 14 bases left in between. CDR3 in amino acids: CASSLEGGQGEQYF. The CDR3 DNA reads as TGTGCCAGCAGCTTAGAGGGGGGGCAGGGAGAGCAGTACTTC.

This chain uses TRBV6-6 with TRBJ2-3; D remains ambiguous. The V and J ends lost 10 bases and 5 bases respectively, with 16 bases between them. The CDR3 contains 13 residues. Germline CDR1 is MNHNY and CDR2 is SVGAGI (reference sequence). Written as DNA, the CDR3 is TGTGCCACGAAAGACCTTGGGGTAGATACGCAGTATTTT. It translates to CATKDLGVDTQYF.

V usage is TRBV27 and J usage is TRBJ2-2; perhaps D is TRBD1 or TRBD2 (6 bases each). V lost 5 bases and J 0 bases, leaving 16 bases between the germline ends. The CDR3 runs 17 residues. Germline V gene sequence: CDR1 MNHEY, CDR2 SMNVEV (reference sequence). CDR3 nucleotide sequence: TGTGCCAGCAGTCCAGGAGTCGGGGGCTCGAACACCGGGGAGCTGTTTTTT. Translated: CASSPGVGGSNTGELFF.

The chain couples TRBV7-2 to TRBJ2-2; D perhaps matches TRBD1 (6 bases). The CDR3 spans 13 residues. Per germline, CDR1 SGHTA and CDR2 FQGNSA. V dropped 7 bases and J dropped 7 bases, with 13 bases sitting between them. CDR3 in DNA: TGTGCCAGCACCTACTCCAGGGGCGGGGAGCTGTTTTTT. Protein sequence: CASTYSRGGELFF. Combining the CDR3 with reference TRBV7-2 and TRBJ2-2 gives the whole variable domain GAGVSQSPSNKVTEKGKDVELRCDPISGHTALYWYRQSLGQGLEFLIYFQGNSAPDKSGLPSDRFSAERTGGSVSTLTIQRTQQEDSAVYLCASTYSRGGELFFGEGSRLTVL.

J is TRBJ1-2 and V is TRBV18; maybe TRBD1 (5 bases). This CDR3 contains 15 residues. Germline CDR1 reads KGHSH; CDR2 reads LQKENI. Trimming cost V 1 base and J 4 bases, with 13 bases left between them. CDR3 coding DNA: TGTGCCAGCTCACCACTGGGGGGGGACCGCTATGGCTACACCTTC. Translated, it gives CASSPLGGDRYGYTF.

The chain carries TRBV29-1 and TRBJ2-7; D tentatively fits TRBD1 or TRBD2 (6 bases each). CDR3 size: 13 residues. Germline V gives CDR1 SQVTM, CDR2 ANQGSEA. Trimming removed 2 bases at V and 5 bases at J, with 13 bases between. CDR3 loop: CSVERVGGDEQYF. The CDR3 nucleotides are TGCAGCGTTGAAAGGGTCGGGGGCGACGAGCAGTACTTC.

J is TRBJ2-1 and V is TRBV30; D gene uncertain. The CDR3 is made up of 14 amino acids. Germline CDR1 GTSNPN, CDR2 SVGIG (reference sequence). V gave up 0 bases and J gave up 8 bases, with 14 bases separating them. In nucleotides, the CDR3 is TGTGCCTGGAGTGTAATAGGGTCGATCGATGAGCAGTTCTTC. Residues: CAWSVIGSIDEQFF. Using reference TRBV30 and TRBJ2-1 for the parts outside the CDR3, the full variable domain is SQTIHQWPATLVQPVGSPLSLECTVEGTSNPNLYWYRQAAGRGLQLLFYSVGIGQISSEVPQNLSASRPQDRQFILSSKKLLLSDSGFYLCAWSVIGSIDEQFFGPGTRLTVL.

The gene calls are TRBV13 and TRBJ2-3; 10 bases match TRBD2. The J segment lost 1 base and the V segment lost 2 bases, leaving 6 bases of the junction unmatched. There are 17 residues in the CDR3. From germline, CDR1 is PRHDT and CDR2 FYEKMQ (reference sequence). This CDR3 is CASSLITGLAGTDTQYF. CDR3 DNA sequence: TGTGCCAGCAGCTTAATTACTGGACTAGCGGGCACAGATACGCAGTATTTT. Full variable domain (rest looked up from reference TRBV13 and TRBJ2-3): AAGVIQSPRHLIKEKRETATLKCYPIPRHDTVYWYQQGPGQDPQFLISFYEKMQSDKGSIPDRFSAQQFSDYHSELNMSSLELGDSALYFCASSLITGLAGTDTQYFGPGTRLTVL.

The chain combines TRBV27 with TRBJ1-1, with D hard to call. Germline CDR1 and CDR2: MNHEY and SMNVEV (reference sequence). Trimming removed 7 bases at V and 3 bases at J, with 18 bases between. CDR3 length: 15 residues. The CDR3 nucleotides read TGTGCCAGCAAAATAAAAGTATACGAGGACACTGAAGCTTTCTTT. Amino acids: CASKIKVYEDTEAFF.

V usage is TRBV25-1 and J usage is TRBJ2-3; D call uncertain. The CDR3 totals 15 residues. Germline assignment: CDR1 MGHDK and CDR2 SYGVNS. Trimming took off 3 bases at V and 0 bases at J, with 10 bases between the two ends. CDR3 DNA sequence: TGTGCCAGCAGTGATCCGAGCCCGAGCACAGATACGCAGTATTTT. Protein product: CASSDPSPSTDTQYF.

V is TRBV19 and J is TRBJ2-5; D unclear. Germline V gene lookup returns CDR1 LNHDA and CDR2 SQIVND (reference sequence). The CDR3 has 14 residues. V lost 1 base and J 4 bases, leaving 10 bases between the germline ends. The CDR3 DNA is TGTGCCAGTAGTATAGCCGGGCTTTCAGAGACCCAGTACTTC. Its translation: CASSIAGLSETQYF.

The chain couples TRBV7-6 to TRBJ2-2; TRBD1 aligns across 7 bases. J gave up 1 base and V 1 base, and 3 bases lay outside the gene matches. CDR3 size: 16 residues. Germline V gene lookup returns CDR1 SGHVS and CDR2 FNYEAQ. As DNA, the CDR3 is TGTGCCAGCAGCTTAGAGACAGGGTGGAACACCGGGGAGCTGTTTTTT. This codes for CASSLETGWNTGELFF.

This clone appeared a few times. This chain connects TRBV4-2 to TRBJ1-1; D is unresolved. This CDR3 region has 14 residues. With 1 base removed from V and 1 base from J, the gap between germline ends came to 7 bases. Germline V CDR1 and CDR2: LGHNA, YNFKEQ. CDR3 in amino acids: CASSQGAGNTEAFF. DNA for the CDR3: TGTGCCAGCAGCCAAGGAGCCGGGAACACTGAAGCTTTCTTT.